A selection of T cell receptor beta chains follows, all from one sample in a study of blood T cell repertoires in COVID-19. Profiled with immunoSEQ multiplex PCR; TCRdb holds only in-frame clones, not every one. There are about 170,000 clones in the sample; around nine tenths occur only once, and under 3% lies in the top ten. The sequenced sample was peripheral blood. The receptor set was obtained from a woman older than 75 with COVID-19, enrolled during active disease. CDR3s include the opening cysteine and the closing phenylalanine or tryptophan. A D gene is named only where the DNA matches it firmly. Clone size is stated in some rows and not others, as once, few, many or a class when expanded.

v_gene: TRBV29-1
abundance: NA
len: 14
d_gene: NA
j_gene: TRBJ1-3
CDR3aa: CSVGGGDSGNTIYF
CDR3nt: TGCAGCGTTGGCGGGGGAGACTCTGGAAACACCATATATTTT

v_gene: TRBV7-2
abundance: NA
len: 14
d_gene: NA
j_gene: TRBJ1-2
CDR3aa: CASSLGTLLGGYTF
CDR3nt: TGTGCCAGCAGCTTAGGGACATTGCTGGGCGGCTACACCTTC

v_gene: TRBV11-2
abundance: NA
len: 11
d_gene: TRBD1
j_gene: TRBJ2-1
CDR3aa: CASSLGTGKFF
CDR3nt: TGTGCCAGCAGCTTAGGGACAGGGAAGTTCTTC

v_gene: TRBV11-2
abundance: NA
len: 14
d_gene: TRBD2
j_gene: TRBJ2-2
CDR3aa: CASSPGLVLGELFF
CDR3nt: TGTGCCAGCAGCCCGGGACTAGTTCTCGGGGAGCTGTTTTTT

v_gene: TRBV28
abundance: NA
len: 13
d_gene: NA
j_gene: TRBJ2-1
CDR3aa: CASSSGAVDEQFF
CDR3nt: TGTGCCAGCAGCTCGGGAGCAGTCGATGAGCAGTTCTTC

v_gene: TRBV19
abundance: few
len: 19
d_gene: TRBD1
j_gene: TRBJ2-6
CDR3aa: CASSPYRGNRDTGANVLTF
CDR3nt: TGTGCCAGTAGTCCTTACAGGGGTAATCGTGATACTGGGGCCAACGTCCTGACTTTC

v_gene: TRBV3-1/TRBV3-2
abundance: NA
len: 14
d_gene: TRBD1
j_gene: TRBJ2-7
CDR3aa: CASSPLTGEYEQYF
CDR3nt: TGTGCCAGCAGCCCACTGACAGGGGAGTACGAGCAGTACTTC

v_gene: TRBV18
abundance: once
len: 15
d_gene: NA
j_gene: TRBJ2-3
CDR3aa: CASSHPGTVADTQYF
CDR3nt: TGTGCCAGCTCACACCCCGGTACTGTGGCAGATACGCAGTATTTT

v_gene: TRBV7-9
abundance: NA
len: 12
d_gene: NA
j_gene: TRBJ2-3
CDR3aa: CASSLLTDTQYF
CDR3nt: TGTGCCAGCAGCCTCCTCACAGATACGCAGTATTTT

v_gene: TRBV18
abundance: NA
len: 16
d_gene: TRBD1
j_gene: TRBJ1-5
CDR3aa: CASSPTEGTGRQPQHF
CDR3nt: TGTGCCAGCTCACCCACGGAGGGGACAGGGAGGCAGCCCCAGCATTTT

v_gene: TRBV7-9
abundance: NA
len: 14
d_gene: TRBD2
j_gene: TRBJ2-1
CDR3aa: CASRVSGGPQEQFF
CDR3nt: TGTGCCAGCAGAGTCAGCGGGGGACCCCAAGAGCAGTTCTTC

v_gene: TRBV14
abundance: once
len: 13
d_gene: NA
j_gene: TRBJ2-7
CDR3aa: CARRPRGSYEQYF
CDR3nt: TGTGCCAGACGTCCACGGGGCTCCTACGAGCAGTACTTC

v_gene: TRBV7-3
abundance: NA
len: 14
d_gene: NA
j_gene: TRBJ2-5
CDR3aa: CASSLNRDGETQYF
CDR3nt: TGTGCCAGCAGCTTAAACAGGGACGGCGAGACCCAGTACTTC

v_gene: TRBV28
abundance: NA
len: 12
d_gene: NA
j_gene: TRBJ1-5
CDR3aa: CASSSTNQPQHF
CDR3nt: TGTGCCAGCAGTTCCACTAATCAGCCCCAGCATTTT

v_gene: TRBV3-1/TRBV3-2
abundance: NA
len: 16
d_gene: NA
j_gene: TRBJ1-5
CDR3aa: CASSQDRGGLRQPQHF
CDR3nt: TGTGCCAGCAGCCAAGATCGGGGAGGGTTGAGGCAGCCCCAGCATTTT

v_gene: TRBV7-2
abundance: NA
len: 15
d_gene: NA
j_gene: TRBJ1-2
CDR3aa: CASSDRVTANYGYTF
CDR3nt: TGTGCCAGCAGCGATAGAGTCACCGCTAACTATGGCTACACCTTC

v_gene: TRBV10-3
abundance: NA
len: 15
d_gene: NA
j_gene: TRBJ2-7
CDR3aa: CAIREGGAGGIEQYF
CDR3nt: TGTGCCATCAGGGAGGGGGGAGCGGGTGGGATCGAGCAGTACTTC

v_gene: TRBV5-5
abundance: NA
len: 17
d_gene: TRBD1
j_gene: TRBJ1-5
CDR3aa: CASSLLGQERGNQPQHF
CDR3nt: TGTGCCAGCAGCTTACTCGGACAGGAAAGGGGCAATCAGCCCCAGCATTTT

v_gene: TRBV7-9
abundance: NA
len: 15
d_gene: NA
j_gene: TRBJ2-3
CDR3aa: CASSLGGDGTDTQYF
CDR3nt: TGTGCCAGCAGCTTAGGGGGAGACGGCACAGATACGCAGTATTTT

v_gene: TRBV7-2
abundance: once
len: 15
d_gene: NA
j_gene: TRBJ1-4
CDR3aa: CASSLKSGSNEKLFF
CDR3nt: TGTGCCAGCAGCTTAAAATCGGGTTCTAATGAAAAACTGTTTTTT